Below are 27 T cell receptor beta chains sequenced from a single sample in a study of blood T cell repertoires in COVID-19. Data came from immunoSEQ multiplex PCR; TCRdb stores just in-frame clones and leaves some out. The sample lists nearly 200,000 clones; approximately 80% were seen once. What was sequenced was peripheral blood. The receptors here all came from a human donor with acute or convalescent COVID-19. The donor label of this sample is uncertain.

The genes are TRBV21-1 and TRBJ1-5. TRBV21-1 is listed as a pseudogene. The CDR3 has 15 residues. The CDR3 loop is CAGKLGGRSNQPQHF. The CDR3 region has the DNA TGTGCCGGAAAACTGGGGGGTAGGTCCAATCAGCCCCAGCATTTT.

The rearrangement uses TRBV5-4 and TRBJ2-6; TRBD1 might be the D (6 bases). CDR1 is SGHNT and CDR2 is YYREEE in the germline V gene (reference sequence). The CDR3 consists of 16 residues. Between the trimmed V and J ends, which lost 1 base and 2 bases, there was a span of 10 bases. The CDR3 sequence: CASSLRQGTGANVLTF. Here the CDR3 DNA reads TGTGCCAGCAGCTTGCGGCAGGGGACTGGGGCCAACGTCCTGACTTTC.

The chain combines TRBV27 with TRBJ1-4; 7 nucleotides line up with TRBD1. CDR3 length: 15 amino acids. The trim removed 6 bases at V and 0 bases at J, leaving 4 bases unmatched. Germline loops: CDR1 MNHEY, CDR2 SMNVEV (reference sequence). This chain's CDR3 is CASRIQGTTNEKLFF. The DNA of the CDR3 is TGTGCCAGCAGAATACAGGGGACAACTAATGAAAAACTGTTTTTT.

The chain uses TRBV20-1 and TRBJ2-2; 10 bases line up with TRBD2. V trimming: 3 bases; J trimming: 5 bases; junction bases outside the gene matches: 6. CDR3 size: 15 residues. The germline gives CDR1 DFQATT, CDR2 SNEGSKA (reference sequence). The CDR3 DNA reads TGCAGTGCTAGTCGGGCTAGCGGGAGTACCGGGGAGCTGTTTTTT. Translated, it gives CSASRASGSTGELFF.

This chain connects TRBV18 to TRBJ1-1, with D unresolved. The V end lost 4 bases, the J end lost 0 bases, and 6 bases lay between the germline ends. CDR1 KGHSH and CDR2 LQKENI come from the germline V gene. This CDR3 has 13 amino acids. For the CDR3, the DNA is TGTGCCAGCTCACTAGTCATGAACACTGAAGCTTTCTTT. The encoded protein is CASSLVMNTEAFF.

The chain carries TRBV2 and TRBJ2-5; 7 bases agree with TRBD2. From germline, CDR1 is SNHLY and CDR2 FYNNEI. V shed 3 bases and J 4 bases; nucleotides not matched to a gene: 8. The CDR3 runs 15 residues. The CDR3 coding sequence is TGTGCCAGCAGTGATCGAGCGGGAAGAGGAGAGACCCAGTACTTC. Translation: CASSDRAGRGETQYF.

The rearrangement links TRBV2 to TRBJ2-6; 10 bases align to TRBD1. This CDR3 is built from 16 residues. CDR1 SNHLY and CDR2 FYNNEI come from the germline V gene. The trim removed 5 bases at V and 2 bases at J, leaving 3 bases unmatched. For the CDR3, the DNA is TGTGCCAGCAGTTCCGGGACAGGGGCTGGGGCCAACGTCCTGACTTTC. Translated: CASSSGTGAGANVLTF.

J is TRBJ2-1 and V is TRBV27; 10 positions agree with TRBD2. Trimming took 3 bases from V and 9 from J; bases not matched to a gene: 5. CDR3 size: 14 residues. Looked up from germline, CDR1 is MNHEY and CDR2 is SMNVEV (reference sequence). The CDR3 protein is CASSLSAGGTEQFF. CDR3 nucleotide sequence: TGTGCCAGCAGTTTGTCAGCGGGAGGGACTGAGCAGTTCTTC.

The V gene is TRBV9, the J gene TRBJ2-1, with 13 bases fitting TRBD2. V gave up 4 bases and J gave up 6 bases; unmatched junction bases: 10. This CDR3 is 17 amino acids long. Germline values: CDR1 SGDLS, CDR2 YYNGEE. In DNA form, the CDR3 reads TGTGCCAGCAGCTCCAGGACTAGCGGGAGAGGGGGCAATGAGCAGTTCTTC. This codes for CASSSRTSGRGGNEQFF.

This clone was detected only once. J is TRBJ1-2 and V is TRBV7-2; 7 nucleotides agree with TRBD1. This CDR3 region has 15 residues. Germline V gives CDR1 SGHTA, CDR2 FQGNSA. J was trimmed by 4 bases and V by 4 bases; bases with no gene match: 9. CDR3 sequence reads: CASSSKTGDGYGYTF. Here the CDR3 DNA reads TGTGCCAGCAGCTCAAAAACAGGGGACGGCTATGGCTACACCTTC.

The CDR3 region is CASSYGTGNSPLHF. CDR3 DNA sequence: TGTGCCAGCAGTTACGGTACAGGGAATTCACCCCTCCACTTT. The rearrangement links TRBV28 to TRBJ1-6; D is perhaps TRBD1 (6 bases). Trimming cost V 4 bases and J 7 bases, with 11 bases left between them. Germline V CDR1 and CDR2: MDHEN, SYDVKM. The CDR3 is 14 amino acids.

The genes are TRBV24-1 and TRBJ2-2; 12 nucleotides agree with TRBD2. The germline V gene has CDR1 KGHDR and CDR2 SFDVKD. The CDR3 runs to 13 residues. V shed 12 bases, J shed 5 bases, and the junction held 3 bases outside the gene matches. The CDR3 protein is CAAGTSGTGELFF. The DNA of the CDR3 is TGTGCCGCCGGGACTAGCGGGACCGGGGAGCTGTTTTTT.

The rearrangement uses TRBV19 and TRBJ2-1, with 7 nucleotides matching TRBD1. The CDR3 loop spans 14 amino acids. The V gene's germline CDR1 is LNHDA and CDR2 SQIVND (reference sequence). The J segment lost 6 bases and the V segment lost 1 base, leaving 3 bases of the junction unmatched. CDR3 DNA sequence: TGTGCCAGTAGTATAGGACAGGGTGGCAATGAGCAGTTCTTC. It encodes CASSIGQGGNEQFF.

The chain is built from TRBV2 and TRBJ2-2, with a tentative D call TRBD2 (7 bases). CDR3 size: 15 residues. Trimming took off 8 bases at V and 1 base at J, with 14 bases between the two ends. The germline gives CDR1 SNHLY, CDR2 FYNNEI. The CDR3 sequence: CASERGGLNTGELFF. CDR3 DNA: TGTGCCAGCGAAAGGGGGGGGCTGAACACCGGGGAGCTGTTTTTT.

The gene calls are TRBV7-2 and TRBJ1-2, with D unresolved. Germline CDR1 and CDR2: SGHTA and FQGNSA. This CDR3 region has 14 residues. Between the trimmed V and J ends, which lost 1 base and 0 bases, there was a span of 6 bases. The CDR3 sequence is CASSLDQTNYGYTF. As DNA, the CDR3 is TGTGCCAGCAGCTTAGACCAGACTAACTATGGCTACACCTTC.

This rearrangement joins TRBV19 to TRBJ1-2; TRBD1 agrees at 8 bases. This CDR3 region has 16 residues. V was pared by 7 bases and J by 0 bases, with 10 bases of the junction left unmatched. Germline lookup yields CDR1 LNHDA and CDR2 SQIVND (reference sequence). The CDR3 is CASKRQGAGTNYGYTF. CDR3 in DNA: TGTGCCAGTAAGCGGCAGGGGGCCGGGACTAACTATGGCTACACCTTC.

Here the CDR3 reads CASRTSGAEQFF. In DNA, the CDR3 is TGTGCCAGCAGGACTTCAGGGGCGGAGCAGTTCTTC. The V gene is TRBV11-1, the J gene TRBJ2-1; D is possibly TRBD1 (6 bases). The V end was cut by 6 bases, the J end by 10 bases, with 13 bases between. The V gene's germline CDR1 is SGHAT and CDR2 FQDESV (reference sequence). The CDR3 covers 12 residues.

This chain uses TRBV11-2 with TRBJ2-7; perhaps TRBD2 as D (5 bases). CDR3 length: 16 residues. Per germline, CDR1 SGHAT and CDR2 FQNNGV. Trimming stripped 5 bases from V and 7 bases from J, with 24 bases between. CDR3 sequence reads: CASSQEERKPYVEQYF. CDR3 DNA sequence: TGTGCCAGCAGCCAGGAGGAGCGGAAGCCCTACGTAGAGCAGTACTTC.

V gene TRBV2 combines with J gene TRBJ1-5; 7 bases agree with TRBD1. Germline CDR1 SNHLY, CDR2 FYNNEI. The CDR3 contains 18 residues. J was trimmed by 2 bases and V by 6 bases; bases with no gene match: 16. The CDR3 DNA follows: TGTGCCAGCAGCGCGCCGACAGGGAGGAACATCGGCAATCAGCCCCAGCATTTT. Protein product: CASSAPTGRNIGNQPQHF. Full variable domain (remainder filled in from reference TRBV2 and TRBJ1-5): EPEVTQTPSHQVTQMGQEVILRCVPISNHLYFYWYRQILGQKVEFLVSFYNNEISEKSEIFDDQFSVERPDGSNFTLKIRSTKLEDSAMYFCASSAPTGRNIGNQPQHFGDGTRLSIL.

The chain couples TRBV27 to TRBJ2-3, with 10 bases aligning to TRBD2. The length of the CDR3 is 17 residues. CDR1 is MNHEY, CDR2 SMNVEV, per germline (reference sequence). With V trimmed by 5 bases and J by 3 bases, 11 bases remained unmatched. Written as DNA, the CDR3 is TGTGCCAGCAGTCGAACTAGCGGGAACCGGGGTACAGATACGCAGTATTTT. This gives the protein CASSRTSGNRGTDTQYF.

This sequence joins TRBV12-3 or TRBV12-4 and TRBJ1-1; perhaps TRBD1 as D (5 bases). The CDR3 is 13 residues long. V was cut by 9 bases and J by 1 base, with 12 bases left in between. For the CDR3, the DNA is TGTGCCAGTTCACGCAGGGAGAACACTGAAGCTTTCTTT. Amino acid sequence: CASSRRENTEAFF.

J is TRBJ2-5 and V is TRBV18; 7 bases map to TRBD2. CDR3 length: 15 amino acids. The V gene end was trimmed by 6 bases and the J gene end by 5 bases; junction bases not matched to a gene: 12. From germline, CDR1 is KGHSH and CDR2 LQKENI. The CDR3 sequence: CASSFTGTMWETQYF. The CDR3, as DNA: TGTGCCAGCTCCTTCACCGGGACTATGTGGGAGACCCAGTACTTC.

The rearrangement links TRBV29-1 to TRBJ1-1; 10 bases agree with TRBD1. Per germline, CDR1 SQVTM and CDR2 ANQGSEA. The CDR3 runs to 12 residues. The V segment lost 5 bases and the J segment 10 bases; nucleotides outside the gene matches: 7. The CDR3 nucleotides read TGCAGCGTTCTGACAGGGGGCAACGGAGCTTTCTTT. It translates to CSVLTGGNGAFF. The whole variable domain, filled in from reference TRBV29-1 and TRBJ1-1, reads SAVISQKPSRDICQRGTSLTIQCQVDSQVTMMFWYRQQPGQSLTLIATANQGSEATYESGFVIDKFPISRPNLTFSTLTVSNMSPEDSSIYLCSVLTGGNGAFFGQGTRLTVV.

The rearrangement links TRBV10-3 to TRBJ1-5; 10 bases align to TRBD1. Germline assignment: CDR1 ENHRY and CDR2 SYGVKD. With 5 bases clipped from V and 7 bases from J, the junction kept 8 bases outside the gene matches. CDR3 length: 15 amino acids. This CDR3 reads CAISSDRGQGQPQHF. CDR3 in DNA: TGTGCCATCAGTTCAGACAGGGGGCAGGGGCAGCCCCAGCATTTT.

The V call is TRBV7-2, the J call TRBJ2-1, with a tentative D call TRBD1 (5 bases). The CDR3 totals 16 residues. Germline V gives CDR1 SGHTA, CDR2 FQGNSA. V shed 5 bases and J shed 3 bases, with 17 bases lying between them. The CDR3 DNA follows: TGTGCCAGCAGCCTCCCGCAGGGTTTTTTCTACAATGAGCAGTTCTTC. This sequence encodes CASSLPQGFFYNEQFF.

J is TRBJ1-2 and V is TRBV28, with 9 bases aligning to TRBD1. CDR1 MDHEN and CDR2 SYDVKM come from the germline V gene. The CDR3 contains 12 residues. Trimming removed 10 bases from V and 2 bases from J; junction bases left unmatched: 2. In nucleotides, the CDR3 is TGTGCCACCGGGACAGGGAACTATGGCTACACCTTC. Translated, it gives CATGTGNYGYTF.

The chain is built from TRBV6-5 and TRBJ1-6, with D tentatively TRBD1 (6 bases). Trimming pared 2 bases from V and 7 bases from J, leaving 15 bases between. Germline CDR1 MNHEY, CDR2 SVGAGI. The CDR3 sequence is 16 residues long. In DNA, the CDR3 is TGTGCCAGCAGTTACGCCACGGTTAGGGGGAATTCACCCCTCCACTTT. Translating gives CASSYATVRGNSPLHF.